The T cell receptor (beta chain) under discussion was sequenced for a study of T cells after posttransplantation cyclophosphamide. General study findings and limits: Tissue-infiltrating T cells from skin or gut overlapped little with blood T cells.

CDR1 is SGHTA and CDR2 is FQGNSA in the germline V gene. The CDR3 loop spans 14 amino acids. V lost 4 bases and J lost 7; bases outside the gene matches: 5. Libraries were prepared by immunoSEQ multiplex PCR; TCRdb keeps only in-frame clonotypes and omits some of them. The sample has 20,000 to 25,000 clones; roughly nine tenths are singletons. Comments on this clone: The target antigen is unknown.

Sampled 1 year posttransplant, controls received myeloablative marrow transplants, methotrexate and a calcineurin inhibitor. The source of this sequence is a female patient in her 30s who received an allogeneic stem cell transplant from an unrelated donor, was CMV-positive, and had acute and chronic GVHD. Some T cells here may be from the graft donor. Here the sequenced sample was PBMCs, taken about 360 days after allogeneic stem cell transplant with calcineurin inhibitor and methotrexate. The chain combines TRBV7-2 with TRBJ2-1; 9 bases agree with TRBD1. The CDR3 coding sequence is TGTGCCAGCAGCTACCTCGGACAGGGGAATGAGCAGTTCTTC. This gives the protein CASSYLGQGNEQFF.